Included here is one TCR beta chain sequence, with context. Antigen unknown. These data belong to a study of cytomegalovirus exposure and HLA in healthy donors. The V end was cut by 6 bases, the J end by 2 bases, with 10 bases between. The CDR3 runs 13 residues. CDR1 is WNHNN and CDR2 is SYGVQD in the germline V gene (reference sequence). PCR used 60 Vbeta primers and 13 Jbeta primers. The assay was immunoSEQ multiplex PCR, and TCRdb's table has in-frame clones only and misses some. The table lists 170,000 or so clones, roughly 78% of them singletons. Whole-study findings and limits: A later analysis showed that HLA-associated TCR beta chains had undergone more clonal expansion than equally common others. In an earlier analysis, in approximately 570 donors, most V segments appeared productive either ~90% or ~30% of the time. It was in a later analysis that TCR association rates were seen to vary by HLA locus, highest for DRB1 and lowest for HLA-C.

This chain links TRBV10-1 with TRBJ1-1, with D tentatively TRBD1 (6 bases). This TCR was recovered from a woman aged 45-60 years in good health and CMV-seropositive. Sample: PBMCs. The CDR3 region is CASRKGENTEAFF. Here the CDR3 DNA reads TGCGCCAGCAGAAAGGGGGAAAACACTGAAGCTTTCTTT.